This TCR beta chain was retrieved from a study of T cells in Graves' hyperthyroidism and ophthalmopathy. This clonotype was seen ten or more times. The antigen is unknown. Study-level results: Separating ophthalmopathy from stable hyperthyroidism was achieved by a 13 V-J model.

The CDR3 consists of 16 residues. The germline V gene encodes CDR1 SGHTA and CDR2 FQGNSA. The trim removed 3 bases at V and 2 bases at J, leaving 9 bases unmatched. No ophthalmopathy progression within 18 months constituted stable Graves' hyperthyroidism. Orbital computed tomography, thyroid ultrasound, serum thyroxine and TRAb, and clinical symptoms together informed the diagnoses. TCR beta CDR3 regions were amplified from RNA. First-round RT-PCR targeting the TCR CDR3 was performed with the HTBI primer set. TCRdb independently ran MiXCR on the multiplex PCR reads; one entry per CDR3 protein. Of about 760,000 distinct CDR3 sequences listed, 30% to 40% are singletons.

The TCR comes from a middle-aged woman with Graves' hyperthyroidism. This sequence joins TRBV7-2 and TRBJ1-2; 7 nucleotides align to TRBD1. Sequenced material: blood. The CDR3 bases are TGTGCCAGCAGCTTTCGCCGGGACAGCATAAACTATGGCTACACCTTC. Protein sequence: CASSFRRDSINYGYTF. The entire variable domain, with the rest obtained from reference TRBV7-2 and TRBJ1-2, is as follows: GAGVSQSPSNKVTEKGKDVELRCDPISGHTALYWYRQSLGQGLEFLIYFQGNSAPDKSGLPSDRFSAERTGGSVSTLTIQRTQQEDSAVYLCASSFRRDSINYGYTFGSGTRLTVV.